The 11 T cell receptor beta chains below come from one sample, sequenced in a study of T cell responses to AZD1222 COVID-19 vaccine. The method was immunoSEQ multiplex PCR; TCRdb's version includes in-frame clones alone and lacks a portion of them. The sample has some 170,000 clones; approximately 92% are singletons. Sequenced here: peripheral blood, sampled on day 0 of AZD1222 vaccination. These receptors all come from an adult in good health.

J is TRBJ1-5 and V is TRBV28, with D possibly TRBD1 on 5 matching bases. Germline V gene lookup returns CDR1 MDHEN and CDR2 SYDVKM. The CDR3 contains 12 residues. Trimming left V 8 bases short and J 4 bases short, with 9 bases between. In DNA form, the CDR3 reads TGTGCCAGCGGGACCGCAAATCAGCCCCAGCATTTT. Protein sequence: CASGTANQPQHF.

V is TRBV5-1 and J is TRBJ1-4; 9 bases are a match to TRBD1. The CDR3 runs 14 residues. Germline lookup yields CDR1 SGHRS and CDR2 YFSETQ. V gave up 4 bases and J gave up 5 bases; unmatched junction bases: 3. The CDR3 loop is CASSQGQGNEKLFF. The CDR3 DNA reads TGCGCCAGCAGCCAGGGACAGGGAAATGAAAAACTGTTTTTT.

This clone was recorded a few times. The chain joins TRBV2 to TRBJ2-7, with D unclear. The CDR3 consists of 14 residues. In germline, CDR1 is SNHLY, CDR2 FYNNEI. V was pared by 3 bases and J by 5 bases, with 14 bases between. CDR3: CASSDIDVGNEQYF. The CDR3 bases are TGTGCCAGCAGTGACATTGACGTTGGAAACGAGCAGTACTTC.

This sequence joins TRBV20-1 and TRBJ2-7, with D uncertain. Germline assignment: CDR1 DFQATT and CDR2 SNEGSKA (reference sequence). Trimming stripped 3 bases from V and 6 bases from J, with 15 bases between. The CDR3 length is 13 residues. Here the CDR3 DNA reads TGCAGTGCTAGTTCGCAGGCCCTAGTCGAGCAGTACTTC. Amino acid sequence: CSASSQALVEQYF.

This chain connects TRBV3-1 (or the pseudogene TRBV3-2) to TRBJ2-3; the match to TRBD2 covers 11 bases. V lost 4 bases and J lost 8; bases outside the gene matches: 5. The CDR3 runs to 14 residues. The germline V gene encodes CDR1 LGHDT and CDR2 YNNKEL (reference sequence). The CDR3 sequence is CASSRLAGSSTQYF. For the CDR3, the DNA is TGTGCCAGCAGCCGACTAGCGGGAAGTAGTACGCAGTATTTT.

The chain recombines TRBV12-3 or TRBV12-4 with TRBJ2-3; D call uncertain. With 1 base removed from V and 1 base from J, the gap between germline ends came to 3 bases. This CDR3 spans 13 amino acids. The CDR3, as DNA: TGTGCCAGCAGTTTAGTAGGCACAGATACGCAGTATTTT. The encoded protein is CASSLVGTDTQYF.

V gene TRBV27 combines with J gene TRBJ2-1; unclear D gene. Germline CDR1 is MNHEY and CDR2 is SMNVEV (reference sequence). V was pared by 5 bases and J by 4 bases, with 15 bases between. This CDR3 has 15 amino acids. CDR3 in amino acids: CASSRPGQPYNEQFF. The CDR3 bases are TGTGCCAGCAGTCGCCCTGGGCAGCCTTACAATGAGCAGTTCTTC.

The chain is built from TRBV19 and TRBJ2-1; D not certain. This CDR3 has 14 residues. Trimming removed 1 base at V and 3 bases at J, with 7 bases between. Germline V gene sequence: CDR1 LNHDA, CDR2 SQIVND (reference sequence). The CDR3 here is CASSIGQIYNEQFF. CDR3 in DNA: TGTGCCAGTAGTATAGGGCAGATCTACAATGAGCAGTTCTTC. The variable domain in full, completed from reference TRBV19 and TRBJ2-1, reads DGGITQSPKYLFRKEGQNVTLSCEQNLNHDAMYWYRQDPGQGLRLIYYSQIVNDFQKGDIAEGYSVSREKKESFPLTVTSAQKNPTAFYLCASSIGQIYNEQFFGPGTRLTVL.

The V and J genes are TRBV7-6 and TRBJ2-1; D is uncertain. Trimming pared 2 bases from V and 0 bases from J, leaving 11 bases between. The CDR3 runs to 16 residues. In germline, CDR1 is SGHVS, CDR2 FNYEAQ. CDR3 sequence: CASSLTPSPSYNEQFF. The CDR3, as DNA: TGTGCCAGCAGCTTAACGCCGAGTCCCTCCTACAATGAGCAGTTCTTC.

The rearrangement joins TRBV3-1 (or the pseudogene TRBV3-2) to TRBJ2-7; D remains unclear. V lost 0 bases and J 5 bases, leaving 8 bases between the germline ends. Germline V lookup: CDR1 LGHDT, CDR2 YNNKEL (reference sequence). The CDR3 consists of 13 residues. This chain's CDR3 is CASSQEGRNEQYF. For the CDR3, the DNA is TGTGCCAGCAGCCAAGAAGGCCGAAACGAGCAGTACTTC.

The chain employs TRBV6-5 and TRBJ1-2, with TRBD1 identical over 9 bases. Germline-derived CDR1 and CDR2 are MNHEY and SVGAGI. This CDR3 is built from 15 residues. V trimming: 9 bases; J trimming: 3 bases; junction bases outside the gene matches: 11. The CDR3 region is CASSRDRVKDYGYTF. CDR3 bases: TGTGCCAGTTCCCGGGACAGGGTAAAGGACTATGGCTACACCTTC.